Below, one T cell receptor (beta chain) is given with its context. What it recognizes is unknown. The sample is drawn from a study of cytomegalovirus exposure and HLA in healthy donors. Study-wide context: Samples from HLA-typed donors yielded approximately 88 million unique TCRs in an early data release.

The PCR had 60 Vbeta and 13 Jbeta primers. Produced via immunoSEQ multiplex PCR; TCRdb's table is partial and in-frame only. This repertoire shows over 150,000 clones, approximately 80% found once; its top ten account for 1.2%. Study-level results: The study flagged some 170 TCR beta chains as cytomegalovirus-associated.

After removal of 7 bases from V and 6 bases from J, the junction contained 18 bases not matched to a gene. Per the germline V gene, CDR1 is SGHRS and CDR2 is YFSETQ. The CDR3 is made up of 17 amino acids. The sequenced material came from PBMCs. This clonotype originated in a boy aged 2-9 years in good health and CMV-seronegative. The rearrangement joins TRBV5-1 to TRBJ1-5; TRBD1 aligns across 8 bases. CDR3 amino acids: CASLHPPVTGGTQPQHF. The CDR3 nucleotides read TGCGCCAGCCTCCACCCCCCAGTCACAGGGGGTACTCAGCCCCAGCATTTT.